A few counts support the clone carrying this T cell receptor (beta chain). The entry originates in a study of cytomegalovirus exposure and HLA in healthy donors. The PCR contained 60 Vbeta and 13 Jbeta primers. Method: immunoSEQ multiplex PCR; TCRdb's copy keeps in-frame clones and lacks some. The sample includes under 200,000 clones, around 78% seen only once; the top ten take roughly 3%. The clonotype originates from a woman in her thirties or forties in good health and CMV-seronegative. The sample consisted of PBMCs.

CDR3 nucleotide sequence: TGTGCCAGCAGCCGTAGCGGGGGGGCCTCAGATACGCAGTATTTT. Protein product: CASSRSGGASDTQYF. The gene calls are TRBV5-8 and TRBJ2-3, with 11 positions matching TRBD2. The CDR3 has 15 residues. Losses at the gene ends were 4 bases for V and 4 bases for J; bases not matched to a gene: 5. Germline V gives CDR1 SGHTS, CDR2 YDEGEE.